This T cell receptor (beta chain) was identified in a study of response to subunit inactivated influenza vaccine. Findings of the study overall: The study's authors posited that every seasonal influenza vaccination enlists few new T cells.

Germline V gives CDR1 LNHNV, CDR2 YYDKDF (reference sequence). The germline V and J ends were trimmed by 1 base and 1 base, with 7 bases remaining between them. This CDR3 contains 15 residues. TCRdb reprocessed the RT-PCR reads via MiXCR and lists one record per CDR3 protein. The sample lists about 520,000 distinct CDR3 sequences, approximately 7.7% occurring once. In its sample, this clonotype was seen many times. What it recognizes is unknown. This sequence was found in a man between 50 and 69 years old who received an inactivated influenza vaccine. Sequenced material: PBMCs from blood, taken around 2 years after vaccination. J is TRBJ2-2 and V is TRBV15, with D possibly TRBD1 on 5 matching bases. The CDR3 sequence: CATSRVGQNTGELFF. The DNA for the CDR3 is TGTGCCACCAGCAGAGTTGGACAGAACACCGGGGAGCTGTTTTTT.